One and the same sample provided the 23 T cell receptor beta chains below, sequenced in a study of blood T cell repertoires in COVID-19. Clones were sequenced by immunoSEQ multiplex PCR, and TCRdb holds only the in-frame ones, with some missing. The data contain tens of thousands of clones, about 85% of them singletons. The sample consisted of peripheral blood. These receptors all come from an older woman with acute or convalescent COVID-19.

The J gene is TRBJ1-1, the V gene TRBV29-1, with D possibly TRBD1 on 5 matching bases. CDR3 length: 14 residues. V lost 6 bases and J lost 0, with 14 bases in between. CDR1 is SQVTM, CDR2 ANQGSEA, per germline. The CDR3 reads CSVGGAEVNTEAFF. The CDR3 DNA sequence: TGCAGCGTAGGCGGGGCGGAGGTGAACACTGAAGCTTTCTTT.

V is TRBV2 and J is TRBJ2-3, with TRBD2 as a possible D gene (5 bases). V lost 6 bases and J 1 base, leaving 14 bases between the germline ends. The CDR3 is made up of 15 amino acids. CDR1 and CDR2 (germline): SNHLY, FYNNEI. CDR3 nucleotide sequence: TGTGCCAGCAGGGAGGCGCGGGTACGCACAGATACGCAGTATTTT. It is translated as CASREARVRTDTQYF. Variable domain in full (rest from reference TRBV2 and TRBJ2-3): EPEVTQTPSHQVTQMGQEVILRCVPISNHLYFYWYRQILGQKVEFLVSFYNNEISEKSEIFDDQFSVERPDGSNFTLKIRSTKLEDSAMYFCASREARVRTDTQYFGPGTRLTVL.

The chain carries TRBV2 and TRBJ2-5, with 12 bases aligning to TRBD2. Germline V gene lookup returns CDR1 SNHLY and CDR2 FYNNEI. The ends lost 6 bases at V and 1 base at J; junction bases unmatched: 3. CDR3 length: 15 residues. The CDR3 loop reads CASRETSGGQETQYF. CDR3 bases: TGTGCCAGCAGGGAGACTAGCGGGGGCCAAGAGACCCAGTACTTC.

This chain uses TRBV29-1 with TRBJ2-7; 9 positions agree with TRBD1. The V segment lost 4 bases and the J segment 6 bases; nucleotides outside the gene matches: 7. In germline, CDR1 is SQVTM, CDR2 ANQGSEA. This CDR3 is built from 13 residues. CDR3 coding DNA: TGCAGCGTTGCGGCGGGACAGGGAGCCGAGCAGTACTTC. Its translation is CSVAAGQGAEQYF.

The chain carries TRBV7-3 and TRBJ2-5; D is perhaps TRBD1 (6 bases). Trimming left V 2 bases short and J 4 bases short, with 11 bases between. This CDR3 has 14 residues. Germline V CDR1 and CDR2: SGHTA, FQGTGA. CDR3 bases: TGTGCCAGCAGCTTATCAGGGGCTCTAGAGACCCAGTACTTC. This encodes CASSLSGALETQYF. Drawing the rest from reference TRBV7-3 and TRBJ2-5, the complete variable domain is GAGVSQTPSNKVTEKGKYVELRCDPISGHTALYWYRQSLGQGPEFLIYFQGTGAADDSGLPNDRFFAVRPEGSVSTLKIQRTERGDSAVYLCASSLSGALETQYFGPGTRLLVL.

The V call is TRBV19, the J call TRBJ2-1; 12 nucleotides agree with TRBD2. This CDR3 is built from 16 residues. With V trimmed by 5 bases and J by 5 bases, 7 bases remained unmatched. Germline CDR1 and CDR2: LNHDA and SQIVND (reference sequence). The CDR3 sequence: CASSLRLAGVHNEQFF. CDR3 bases: TGTGCCAGTAGTCTTCGACTAGCGGGAGTTCACAATGAGCAGTTCTTC. The whole variable domain, filled in from reference TRBV19 and TRBJ2-1, reads DGGITQSPKYLFRKEGQNVTLSCEQNLNHDAMYWYRQDPGQGLRLIYYSQIVNDFQKGDIAEGYSVSREKKESFPLTVTSAQKNPTAFYLCASSLRLAGVHNEQFFGPGTRLTVL.

The rearrangement joins TRBV18 to TRBJ2-5; TRBD2 matches at 13 bases. After removal of 3 bases from V and 5 bases from J, the junction contained 9 bases not matched to a gene. Germline V CDR1 and CDR2: KGHSH, LQKENI. CDR3 length: 17 residues. The CDR3 DNA reads as TGTGCCAGCTCACCTACTAGCGGGAGGGCCATCAGGGAGACCCAGTACTTC. This gives the protein CASSPTSGRAIRETQYF. Combining the CDR3 with reference TRBV18 and TRBJ2-5 gives the whole variable domain NAGVMQNPRHLVRRRGQEARLRCSPMKGHSHVYWYRQLPEEGLKFMVYLQKENIIDESGMPKERFSAEFPKEGPSILRIQQVVRGDSAAYFCASSPTSGRAIRETQYFGPGTRLLVL.

The chain's CDR3 is CASSFGLASTDTQYF. DNA of the CDR3: TGCGCCAGCAGCTTTGGACTCGCCAGCACAGATACGCAGTATTTT. The J gene is TRBJ2-3, the V gene TRBV5-1, with D possibly matching TRBD2 (5 bases). In germline, CDR1 is SGHRS, CDR2 YFSETQ. The CDR3 totals 15 residues. Trimming left V 2 bases short and J 0 bases short, with 10 bases between. Full variable domain (missing parts from reference TRBV5-1 and TRBJ2-3): KAGVTQTPRYLIKTRGQQVTLSCSPISGHRSVSWYQQTPGQGLQFLFEYFSETQRNKGNFPGRFSGRQFSNSRSEMNVSTLELGDSALYLCASSFGLASTDTQYFGPGTRLTVL.

The chain uses TRBV11-2 and TRBJ2-7; 8 bases line up with TRBD1. The ends lost 4 bases at V and 2 bases at J; junction bases unmatched: 4. Germline V gene sequence: CDR1 SGHAT, CDR2 FQNNGV. The CDR3 covers 14 residues. The CDR3 here is CASSYRGQAYEQYF. The CDR3 bases are TGTGCCAGCAGCTACCGGGGACAGGCCTACGAGCAGTACTTC.

This chain connects TRBV5-1 to TRBJ1-3; D perhaps matches TRBD1 (5 bases). This CDR3 is 15 amino acids long. CDR1 is SGHRS and CDR2 is YFSETQ in the germline V gene. V dropped 4 bases and J dropped 4 bases, with 15 bases sitting between them. In DNA form, the CDR3 reads TGCGCCAGCAGCGACAAGGGGCAGGTCGGAAACACCATATATTTT. The encoded protein is CASSDKGQVGNTIYF.

The V call is TRBV6-1, the J call TRBJ2-5; D remains unclear. Germline values: CDR1 MNHNS, CDR2 SASEGT. The CDR3 is made up of 14 amino acids. V was clipped by 1 base and J by 5 bases, with 11 bases between them. DNA of the CDR3: TGTGCCAGCAGTGAAGGTGGCCCGTGGGAGACCCAGTACTTC. Translated, it gives CASSEGGPWETQYF.

In its sample, this clone was seen a few times. The rearrangement uses TRBV4-2 and TRBJ1-3; 7 bases map to TRBD1. The CDR3 totals 15 residues. The germline V gene has CDR1 LGHNA and CDR2 YNFKEQ. Unmatched junction bases numbered 6, after V lost 5 bases and J lost 2 bases. CDR3 coding DNA: TGTGCCAGCAGCGCACGGACAGGTGCTGGAAACACCATATATTTT. Translated, it gives CASSARTGAGNTIYF.

The rearrangement uses TRBV27 and TRBJ2-1; TRBD1 agrees at 12 bases. This CDR3 comprises 16 residues. Germline CDR1 MNHEY, CDR2 SMNVEV (reference sequence). After removal of 0 bases from V and 9 bases from J, the junction contained 6 bases not matched to a gene. CDR3: CASSLSGGQGALEQFF. The CDR3 nucleotides read TGTGCCAGCAGTTTATCTGGGGGACAGGGGGCCCTTGAGCAGTTCTTC.

The V call is TRBV9, the J call TRBJ2-1; D is ambiguous. Germline CDR1 reads SGDLS; CDR2 reads YYNGEE. The CDR3 runs 14 residues. The V end was cut by 0 bases, the J end by 6 bases, with 10 bases between. The chain's CDR3 is CASSVDRQRNEQFF. In nucleotides, the CDR3 is TGTGCCAGCAGCGTAGATAGGCAGCGCAATGAGCAGTTCTTC.

This rearrangement joins TRBV4-3 to TRBJ1-4, with a tentative D call TRBD1 (6 bases). V was pared by 4 bases and J by 6 bases, with 15 bases between. The CDR3 totals 15 residues. Germline V gives CDR1 LGHNA, CDR2 YSLEER. The CDR3 here is CASSPGGAVYEKLFF. CDR3 in DNA: TGCGCCAGCAGCCCTGGGGGGGCGGTGTATGAAAAACTGTTTTTT.

CDR3 bases: TGCGCCAGCAGCTTGGATGTAGTGAACAGGGTAATCAATGAGCAGTTCTTC. Translation gives CASSLDVVNRVINEQFF. The rearrangement links TRBV5-1 to TRBJ2-1; perhaps TRBD1 as D (6 bases). Per the germline V gene, CDR1 is SGHRS and CDR2 is YFSETQ. Trimming stripped 0 bases from V and 6 bases from J, with 19 bases between. This CDR3 comprises 17 residues.

V usage is TRBV14 and J usage is TRBJ1-5; 10 bases fit TRBD1. The CDR3 contains 15 residues. The J segment lost 4 bases and the V segment lost 4 bases, leaving 4 bases of the junction unmatched. Germline V lookup: CDR1 SGHDN, CDR2 FVKESK. DNA of the CDR3: TGTGCCAGCAGCCCGGGGACAGGGGTAAATCAGCCCCAGCATTTT. Encoded protein: CASSPGTGVNQPQHF.

The V call is TRBV5-4, the J call TRBJ2-7, with D possibly TRBD2 on 6 matching bases. The CDR3 is made up of 14 amino acids. Deletions cut 0 bases from V and 0 bases from J, with 7 bases between. Germline V gives CDR1 SGHNT, CDR2 YYREEE (reference sequence). CDR3 protein: CASSLDGGSYEQYF. CDR3 bases: TGTGCCAGCAGCTTGGACGGGGGCTCCTACGAGCAGTACTTC.

The genes are TRBV10-3 and TRBJ2-2; D uncertain. This CDR3 region has 13 residues. With 10 bases removed from V and 1 base from J, the gap between germline ends came to 10 bases. CDR1 ENHRY and CDR2 SYGVKD come from the germline V gene. CDR3 DNA sequence: TGTGCCACAAGCGAAGGGAACACCGGGGAGCTGTTTTTT. Translated, it gives CATSEGNTGELFF.

The gene calls are TRBV19 and TRBJ1-2; TRBD1 aligns across 9 bases. This CDR3 is built from 16 residues. J was trimmed by 1 base and V by 10 bases; bases with no gene match: 13. The germline gives CDR1 LNHDA, CDR2 SQIVND (reference sequence). The CDR3 spells CATKPSRTGVNYGYTF. DNA of the CDR3: TGTGCCACGAAACCATCCAGGACAGGGGTTAACTATGGCTACACCTTC.

This chain uses TRBV6-1 with TRBJ2-4; TRBD2 agrees at 9 bases. CDR1 is MNHNS, CDR2 SASEGT, per germline. V was pared by 2 bases and J by 3 bases, with 2 bases of the junction left unmatched. The CDR3 consists of 15 residues. CDR3 loop: CASSESLAGKNIQYF. For the CDR3, the DNA is TGTGCCAGCAGTGAATCACTAGCGGGCAAAAACATTCAGTACTTC.

The chain employs TRBV19 and TRBJ1-5; 7 bases are shared with TRBD1. CDR3 length equals 13 residues. From germline, CDR1 is LNHDA and CDR2 SQIVND (reference sequence). The V gene end was trimmed by 9 bases and the J gene end by 5 bases; junction bases not matched to a gene: 7. For the CDR3, the DNA is TGTGCCAGCGCGACAGGGTCCTATCAGCCCCAGCATTTT. Translated, it gives CASATGSYQPQHF. Full variable domain (rest looked up from reference TRBV19 and TRBJ1-5): DGGITQSPKYLFRKEGQNVTLSCEQNLNHDAMYWYRQDPGQGLRLIYYSQIVNDFQKGDIAEGYSVSREKKESFPLTVTSAQKNPTAFYLCASATGSYQPQHFGDGTRLSIL.

CDR3 in DNA: TGTGCCAGCAGCCCGGCTAGCGGGGGGGCCGGAGAGACCCAGTACTTC. Amino acid sequence: CASSPASGGAGETQYF. V gene TRBV7-3 combines with J gene TRBJ2-5; 12 bases line up with TRBD2. With 5 bases clipped from V and 4 bases from J, the junction kept 8 bases outside the gene matches. The CDR3 totals 16 residues. The germline gives CDR1 SGHTA, CDR2 FQGTGA.